These 10 T cell receptor beta chains were sequenced from one sample in a study of OX40 agonist ivuxolimab in advanced cancers. Method: immunoSEQ multiplex PCR; TCRdb's copy keeps in-frame clones and lacks some. The table includes over 90,000 clones, around 90% detected once. Sequencing used CD4+ or CD8+ T cells sorted from blood, obtained in a trial of the OX40 agonist ivuxolimab. The receptor source for this set is an adult with an advanced solid tumor such as melanoma, head and neck, liver or kidney cancer.

The CDR3 is CASSVGGVYGYTF. CDR3 DNA sequence: TGTGCCAGCAGCGTAGGGGGGGTCTATGGCTACACCTTC. V is TRBV9 and J is TRBJ1-2; maybe TRBD1 (5 bases). The V end was cut by 0 bases, the J end by 4 bases, with 7 bases between. The CDR3 loop spans 13 amino acids. Looked up from germline, CDR1 is SGDLS and CDR2 is YYNGEE.

The rearrangement joins TRBV28 to TRBJ2-5; D may match TRBD1 or TRBD2 (5 bases each). The CDR3 has 14 residues. V was pared by 5 bases and J by 0 bases, with 10 bases between. CDR1 and CDR2 from the germline V gene are MDHEN and SYDVKM. CDR3: CASSQGRHQETQYF. The CDR3 DNA reads TGTGCCAGCAGTCAGGGACGGCACCAAGAGACCCAGTACTTC.

This rearrangement joins TRBV10-1 to TRBJ2-7; D not resolved. The V gene's germline CDR1 is WNHNN and CDR2 SYGVQD (reference sequence). The V gene lost 2 bases and the J gene lost 4 bases, with 9 bases spanning the gap. This CDR3 region has 13 residues. Written as DNA, the CDR3 is TGCGCCAGCAGTGAGGCCCTACTGTACGAGCAGTACTTC. Protein: CASSEALLYEQYF.

This chain links TRBV5-4 with TRBJ2-7; D gene unclear. V was clipped by 0 bases and J by 2 bases, with 9 bases between them. Germline CDR1 reads SGHNT; CDR2 reads YYREEE (reference sequence). CDR3 length equals 14 residues. The CDR3 here is CASSLEAAAYEQYF. The CDR3 coding sequence is TGTGCCAGCAGCTTGGAGGCGGCAGCCTACGAGCAGTACTTC.

This rearrangement joins TRBV18 to TRBJ2-1; 10 bases are a match to TRBD2. Per the germline V gene, CDR1 is KGHSH and CDR2 is LQKENI. The CDR3 has 14 amino acids. J was trimmed by 5 bases and V by 4 bases; bases with no gene match: 2. The CDR3 is CASSLAGGNNEQFF. The CDR3 DNA sequence: TGTGCCAGCTCACTAGCGGGGGGTAACAATGAGCAGTTCTTC.

The V and J genes are TRBV30 and TRBJ2-3; D possibly corresponds to TRBD2 (5 bases). From germline, CDR1 is GTSNPN and CDR2 SVGIG (reference sequence). Trimming took 4 bases from V and 1 from J, leaving 9 bases between them. The CDR3 contains 13 residues. The CDR3 sequence is CAWMGSRTDTQYF. Here the CDR3 DNA reads TGTGCCTGGATGGGGAGTCGCACAGATACGCAGTATTTT.

The rearrangement uses TRBV19 and TRBJ2-7; 9 nucleotides agree with TRBD2. V was pared by 4 bases and J by 1 base, with 8 bases of the junction left unmatched. Germline V lookup: CDR1 LNHDA, CDR2 SQIVND (reference sequence). The CDR3 is made up of 16 amino acids. Here the CDR3 DNA reads TGTGCCAGTAGTAAATCCCGACTAGCGGATTCCTACGAGCAGTACTTC. Residues: CASSKSRLADSYEQYF.

V is TRBV10-3 and J is TRBJ2-1, with D possibly being TRBD1 or TRBD2 (6 bases each). The CDR3 totals 19 residues. Germline CDR1 ENHRY, CDR2 SYGVKD. Trimming left V 6 bases short and J 2 bases short, with 26 bases between. This CDR3 is CAISRTLGQKGLPYNEQFF. CDR3 DNA sequence: TGTGCCATCAGCCGAACCCTAGGACAGAAGGGACTGCCCTACAATGAGCAGTTCTTC.

The V gene is TRBV7-9, the J gene TRBJ1-1; possibly TRBD1 for D (5 bases). Germline CDR1 reads SEHNR; CDR2 reads FQNEAQ (reference sequence). This CDR3 region has 15 residues. V was cut by 5 bases and J by 1 base, with 14 bases left in between. CDR3 coding DNA: TGTGCCAGCAGCCCCTTCGGACAAGAGAACACTGAAGCTTTCTTT. Its protein product is CASSPFGQENTEAFF.

This clone was found once. The rearrangement joins TRBV11-2 to TRBJ2-2, with D possibly TRBD1 on 6 matching bases. Germline CDR1 is SGHAT and CDR2 is FQNNGV. V shed 5 bases and J shed 6 bases, with 13 bases lying between them. This CDR3 contains 14 residues. CDR3 loop: CASSPYRVSGELFF. In nucleotides, the CDR3 is TGTGCCAGCAGCCCCTACAGGGTCTCCGGGGAGCTGTTTTTT.